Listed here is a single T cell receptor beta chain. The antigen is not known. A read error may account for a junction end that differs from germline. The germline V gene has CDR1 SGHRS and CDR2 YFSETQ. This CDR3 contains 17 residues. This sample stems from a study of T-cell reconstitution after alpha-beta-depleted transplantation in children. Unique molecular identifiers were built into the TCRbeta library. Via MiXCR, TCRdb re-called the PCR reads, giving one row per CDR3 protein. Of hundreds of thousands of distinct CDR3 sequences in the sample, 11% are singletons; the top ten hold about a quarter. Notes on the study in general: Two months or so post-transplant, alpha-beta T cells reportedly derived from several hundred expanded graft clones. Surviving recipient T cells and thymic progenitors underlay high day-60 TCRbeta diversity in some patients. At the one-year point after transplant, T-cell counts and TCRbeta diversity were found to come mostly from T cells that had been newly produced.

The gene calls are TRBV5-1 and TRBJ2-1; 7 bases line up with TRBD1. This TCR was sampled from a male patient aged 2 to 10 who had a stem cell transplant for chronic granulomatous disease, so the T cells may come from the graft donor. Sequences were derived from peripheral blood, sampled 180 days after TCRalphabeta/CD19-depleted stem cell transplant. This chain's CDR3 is CAGSVKGAPSSHNEQFF. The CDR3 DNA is TGCGCCGGCAGCGTCAAGGGGGCCCCGTCCTCTCACAATGAGCAGTTCTTC.